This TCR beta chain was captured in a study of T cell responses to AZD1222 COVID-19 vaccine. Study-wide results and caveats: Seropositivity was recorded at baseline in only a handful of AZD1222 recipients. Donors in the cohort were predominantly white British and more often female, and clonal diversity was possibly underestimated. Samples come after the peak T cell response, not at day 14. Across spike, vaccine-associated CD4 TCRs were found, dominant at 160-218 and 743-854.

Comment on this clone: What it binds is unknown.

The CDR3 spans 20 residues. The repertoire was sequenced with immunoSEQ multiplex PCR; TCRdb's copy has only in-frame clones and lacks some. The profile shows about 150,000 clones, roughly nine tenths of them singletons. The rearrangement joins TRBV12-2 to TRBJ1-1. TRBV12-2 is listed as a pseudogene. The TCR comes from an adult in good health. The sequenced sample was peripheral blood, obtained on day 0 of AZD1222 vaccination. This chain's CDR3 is CASRPRGTDKGTSFWAEAFF. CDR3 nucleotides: TGTGCAAGTCGCCCGCGGGGGACAGACAAAGGGACGAGCTTTTGGGCTGAAGCTTTCTTT.